These 6 T cell receptor beta chains were all obtained from the same sample, sequenced in a study of blood T cell repertoires in COVID-19. Here immunoSEQ multiplex PCR was the method, and the copy in TCRdb shows in-frame clones only, minus some. This table holds roughly 340,000 clones, 89% found once. Sequenced: peripheral blood. The receptors originated from a young woman with COVID-19, enrolled during active disease.

The J gene is TRBJ2-2, the V gene TRBV3-1 (or the pseudogene TRBV3-2); D is possibly TRBD2 (5 bases). CDR1 LGHDT and CDR2 YNNKEL come from the germline V gene (reference sequence). Trimming took 4 bases from V and 6 from J, leaving 6 bases between them. The CDR3 has 12 amino acids. DNA for the CDR3: TGTGCCAGCAGCCGGACTTCCGGGGAGCTGTTTTTT. It translates to CASSRTSGELFF.

The chain combines TRBV28 with TRBJ2-6; 10 bases map to TRBD1. Germline CDR1 is MDHEN and CDR2 is SYDVKM. Trimming cost V 3 bases and J 1 base; bases outside gene matches: 3. The length of the CDR3 is 17 residues. The CDR3 loop reads CASSFWDRGSGANVLTF. The CDR3 coding sequence is TGTGCCAGCAGTTTTTGGGACAGGGGTTCTGGGGCCAACGTCCTGACTTTC.

The chain recombines TRBV5-1 with TRBJ1-2, with TRBD1 matching 9 bases. The CDR3 runs to 13 residues. Losses at the gene ends were 4 bases for V and 6 bases for J; bases not matched to a gene: 4. Germline V gene lookup returns CDR1 SGHRS and CDR2 YFSETQ. This CDR3 is CASSRGQGNGYTF. The CDR3 DNA follows: TGCGCCAGCAGCAGGGGACAGGGTAATGGCTACACCTTC.

The chain couples TRBV6-2 or TRBV6-3 to TRBJ2-3; D is possibly TRBD1 (5 bases). The CDR3 sequence is 16 residues long. Germline loops: CDR1 MNHEY, CDR2 SVGEGT. Trimming took off 0 bases at V and 0 bases at J, with 10 bases between the two ends. The CDR3 region is CASSYSTDTSTDTQYF. CDR3 nucleotide sequence: TGTGCCAGCAGTTACTCGACAGACACTAGCACAGATACGCAGTATTTT.

The chain joins TRBV13 to TRBJ2-1; D gene unclear. V lost 1 base and J 0 bases, leaving 7 bases between the germline ends. This CDR3 contains 15 residues. The germline gives CDR1 PRHDT, CDR2 FYEKMQ (reference sequence). The CDR3 spells CASSLDPSSYNEQFF. CDR3 coding DNA: TGTGCCAGCAGCTTAGATCCGAGCTCCTACAATGAGCAGTTCTTC.

The chain joins TRBV19 to TRBJ2-3; possibly TRBD2 for D (6 bases). CDR3 length: 14 residues. Trimming stripped 7 bases from V and 1 base from J, with 12 bases between. From germline, CDR1 is LNHDA and CDR2 SQIVND (reference sequence). CDR3 bases: TGTGCCAGTAACCCTTGGGGGGGCACAGATACGCAGTATTTT. Amino acid sequence: CASNPWGGTDTQYF.